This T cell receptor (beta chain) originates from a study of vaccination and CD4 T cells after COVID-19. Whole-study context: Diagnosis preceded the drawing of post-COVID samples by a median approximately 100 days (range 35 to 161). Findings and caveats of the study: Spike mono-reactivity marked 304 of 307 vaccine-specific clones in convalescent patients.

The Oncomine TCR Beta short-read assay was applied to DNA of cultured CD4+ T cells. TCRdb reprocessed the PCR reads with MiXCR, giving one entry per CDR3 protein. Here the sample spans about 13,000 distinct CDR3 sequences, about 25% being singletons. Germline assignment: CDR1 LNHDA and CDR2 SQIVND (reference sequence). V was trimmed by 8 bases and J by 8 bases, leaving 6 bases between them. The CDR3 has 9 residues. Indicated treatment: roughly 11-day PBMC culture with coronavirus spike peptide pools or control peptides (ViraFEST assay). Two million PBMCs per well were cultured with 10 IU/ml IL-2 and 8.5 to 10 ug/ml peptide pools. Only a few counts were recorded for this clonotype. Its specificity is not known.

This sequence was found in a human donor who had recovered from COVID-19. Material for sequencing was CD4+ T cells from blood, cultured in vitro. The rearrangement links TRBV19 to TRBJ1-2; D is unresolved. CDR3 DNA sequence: TGTGCCAGTGGAGCGGGCTACACCTTC. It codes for CASGAGYTF.